Below are 25 T cell receptor beta chains sequenced from a single sample in a study of technical replicates of blood from a few donors listed by TCRdb under 2017. Library method: the immunoSEQ multiplex PCR assay. In its TCRdb copy, this immuneACCESS table keeps in-frame sequences only and misses some clones. Where compared with another copy, unresolved V genes explain less than half of these, and the others have no known cause. The sample records 90,000 to 100,000 clones, 90% to 96% of which are singletons. The ten largest clones add up to 0.36% of the sample. The specimen sequenced was T cells isolated from PBMCs. The receptors stem from a human donor in good health.

J is TRBJ2-7 and V is TRBV11-1; 9 positions agree with TRBD1. V trimming: 1 base; J trimming: 3 bases; junction bases outside the gene matches: 10. Germline V gives CDR1 SGHAT, CDR2 FQDESV (reference sequence). This CDR3 has 17 amino acids. CDR3 DNA sequence: TGTGCCAGCAGCTTAGGTGGGGCCGGGACAGGGCACTACGAGCAGTACTTC. It specifies CASSLGGAGTGHYEQYF. Complete variable domain (other parts from reference TRBV11-1 and TRBJ2-7): EAEVAQSPRYKITEKSQAVAFWCDPISGHATLYWYRQILGQGPELLVQFQDESVVDDSQLPKDRFSAERLKGVDSTLKIQPAELGDSAMYLCASSLGGAGTGHYEQYFGPGTRLTVT.

The CDR3 sequence is CASSSRWRETQYF. In DNA form, the CDR3 reads TGTGCCAGCAGTTCTAGGTGGCGGGAGACCCAGTACTTC. The V call is TRBV28, the J call TRBJ2-5; D call uncertain. The germline gives CDR1 MDHEN, CDR2 SYDVKM. This CDR3 has 13 amino acids. Between the trimmed V and J ends, which lost 4 bases and 5 bases, there was a span of 11 bases.

A single count supports this clone. The chain links TRBV9 to TRBJ1-1; TRBD1 aligns across 10 bases. Trimming took 1 base from V and 5 from J; bases not matched to a gene: 5. The CDR3 contains 15 residues. The germline gives CDR1 SGDLS, CDR2 YYNGEE. DNA for the CDR3: TGTGCCAGCAGCGTAAGACAGGGGGCGCCTACTGAAGCTTTCTTT. Translation: CASSVRQGAPTEAFF.

V and J are TRBV27 and TRBJ2-1; tentative D call: TRBD2 (5 bases). This CDR3 is 15 amino acids long. Germline values: CDR1 MNHEY, CDR2 SMNVEV (reference sequence). Trimming pared 2 bases from V and 5 bases from J, leaving 13 bases between. CDR3 DNA sequence: TGTGCCAGCAGTTTACTACCAGAGGGAGACAATGAGCAGTTCTTC. Translated: CASSLLPEGDNEQFF.

This chain uses TRBV6-5 with TRBJ2-5; 8 nucleotides line up with TRBD1. The CDR3 is 16 residues long. V was pared by 0 bases and J by 2 bases, with 5 bases of the junction left unmatched. CDR1 is MNHEY, CDR2 SVGAGI, per germline. The CDR3 DNA is TGTGCCAGCAGTTACTCGGCGGGGACAGGTCAAGAGACCCAGTACTTC. Translated: CASSYSAGTGQETQYF.

V is TRBV7-2 and J is TRBJ2-1; 15 bases fit TRBD2. The CDR3 has 17 residues. The germline gives CDR1 SGHTA, CDR2 FQGNSA. Unmatched junction bases numbered 7, after V lost 0 bases and J lost 10 bases. CDR3 coding DNA: TGTGCCAGCAGCTTAGCTAGGACTAGCGGGAGGGCCGGGGAGCAGTTCTTC. Protein: CASSLARTSGRAGEQFF.

This clone was detected a few times. The chain is built from TRBV19 and TRBJ1-1; 8 bases line up with TRBD1. The V segment lost 3 bases and the J segment 5 bases; nucleotides outside the gene matches: 5. Germline CDR1 reads LNHDA; CDR2 reads SQIVND (reference sequence). This CDR3 is built from 14 residues. CDR3 nucleotides: TGTGCCAGTAGTATGTTGGACAGGGTAACTGAAGCTTTCTTT. It translates to CASSMLDRVTEAFF.

J is TRBJ2-2 and V is TRBV6-5; D uncertain. V lost 2 bases, J lost 7 bases, and 8 bases lay in between. The CDR3 runs 13 residues. CDR1 is MNHEY, CDR2 SVGAGI, per germline. DNA of the CDR3: TGTGCCAGCAGTTACATCGTCGGCGGGGAGCTGTTTTTT. It codes for CASSYIVGGELFF.

This clone occurred once. The chain is built from TRBV6-5 and TRBJ2-7; D may be TRBD2 (5 bases). CDR1 is MNHEY and CDR2 is SVGAGI in the germline V gene. This CDR3 has 13 amino acids. Trimming left V 6 bases short and J 3 bases short, with 12 bases between. The CDR3 DNA reads as TGTGCCAGCAGCTATAGCGAATTCTACGAGCAGTACTTC. It is translated as CASSYSEFYEQYF.

The rearrangement links TRBV7-8 to TRBJ1-2, with D tentatively TRBD1 (5 bases). The germline V and J ends were trimmed by 5 bases and 3 bases, with 19 bases remaining between them. Germline V gene sequence: CDR1 SGHVS, CDR2 FQNEAQ. CDR3 length: 16 residues. The CDR3 protein is CASSPGHEPYYYGYTF. The DNA of the CDR3 is TGTGCCAGCAGCCCCGGACACGAACCTTACTACTATGGCTACACCTTC.

The gene calls are TRBV7-9 and TRBJ2-5; D may be TRBD1 (5 bases). Trimming took off 5 bases at V and 4 bases at J, with 17 bases between the two ends. Germline V gene sequence: CDR1 SEHNR, CDR2 FQNEAQ (reference sequence). CDR3 length equals 15 residues. Written as DNA, the CDR3 is TGTGCCAGCAGCCAAGGGGATAGTCTGGGAGAGACCCAGTACTTC. It is translated as CASSQGDSLGETQYF.

The J gene is TRBJ1-4, the V gene TRBV15, with D possibly being TRBD1 (5 bases). There are 15 residues in the CDR3. The V end lost 5 bases, the J end lost 5 bases, and 15 bases lay between the germline ends. Germline CDR1 and CDR2: LNHNV and YYDKDF (reference sequence). The CDR3 protein is CATSPDRGWNEKLFF. In DNA form, the CDR3 reads TGTGCCACCAGCCCAGATCGGGGGTGGAATGAAAAACTGTTTTTT. The whole variable domain, remainder taken from reference TRBV15 and TRBJ1-4, is DAMVIQNPRYQVTQFGKPVTLSCSQTLNHNVMYWYQQKSSQAPKLLFHYYDKDFNNEADTPDNFQSRRPNTSFCFLDIRSPGLGDTAMYLCATSPDRGWNEKLFFGSGTQLSVL.

CDR3 nucleotides: TGTGCCAGCACTGCCGGGAGGAACGATCGCGAGCAGTACTTC. The encoded protein is CASTAGRNDREQYF. This chain uses TRBV6-5 with TRBJ2-7, with TRBD2 matching 7 bases. Germline V gene data show CDR1 as MNHEY and CDR2 as SVGAGI. Unmatched junction bases numbered 12, after V lost 7 bases and J lost 6 bases. CDR3 length: 14 amino acids.

This chain links TRBV7-9 with TRBJ2-5, with TRBD1 identical over 9 bases. The CDR3 extends over 14 amino acids. Germline lookup yields CDR1 SEHNR and CDR2 FQNEAQ (reference sequence). Losses at the gene ends were 5 bases for V and 7 bases for J; bases not matched to a gene: 8. The CDR3 sequence is CASSLEGQGATQYF. The CDR3 DNA reads as TGTGCCAGCAGCCTAGAGGGACAGGGAGCGACCCAGTACTTC.

The rearrangement joins TRBV19 to TRBJ2-2, with D possibly being TRBD2 (7 bases). V shed 4 bases and J shed 3 bases, with 24 bases lying between them. CDR3 length: 19 residues. Germline V gene lookup returns CDR1 LNHDA and CDR2 SQIVND (reference sequence). The CDR3 loop reads CASSKGGGRDFFDTGELFF. The CDR3 nucleotides read TGTGCCAGTAGTAAAGGCGGGGGCAGGGACTTTTTCGACACCGGGGAGCTGTTTTTT.

This clone is a singleton in its sample. V is TRBV5-4 and J is TRBJ1-1, with D uncertain. Trimming cost V 4 bases and J 3 bases, with 13 bases left between them. This CDR3 is 14 amino acids long. Germline lookup yields CDR1 SGHNT and CDR2 YYREEE (reference sequence). Written as DNA, the CDR3 is TGTGCCAGCAGCCCCCGGCAGGCCCACACTGAAGCTTTCTTT. It codes for CASSPRQAHTEAFF.

The chain links TRBV7-9 to TRBJ2-7, with D uncertain. The ends were cut back, 3 bases at V and 5 bases at J, with 8 bases in the middle. Germline CDR1 and CDR2: SEHNR and FQNEAQ (reference sequence). The CDR3 contains 12 residues. This CDR3 is CASSLRYHEQYF. Written as DNA, the CDR3 is TGTGCCAGCAGCTTGCGCTACCACGAGCAGTACTTC.

This clone was found once. This chain links TRBV7-3 with TRBJ2-7; 8 bases line up with TRBD2. Trimming cost V 3 bases and J 7 bases; bases outside gene matches: 8. In germline, CDR1 is SGHTA, CDR2 FQGTGA. The CDR3 has 14 residues. Written as DNA, the CDR3 is TGTGCCAGCAGCTTGACGGGAGGGCCGGGGGAGCAGTACTTC. As protein: CASSLTGGPGEQYF.

The gene calls are TRBV9 and TRBJ2-5; 9 bases fit TRBD1. This CDR3 has 18 residues. Germline V gene lookup returns CDR1 SGDLS and CDR2 YYNGEE. J gave up 2 bases and V 3 bases, and 14 bases lay outside the gene matches. The CDR3 region has the DNA TGTGCCAGCAGCGAGACAGGGGGTAGAGGTTCGAGGCAAGAGACCCAGTACTTC. This codes for CASSETGGRGSRQETQYF.

This chain links TRBV18 with TRBJ2-2, with 10 bases that match TRBD2. The CDR3 length is 13 residues. The J segment lost 5 bases and the V segment lost 8 bases, leaving 2 bases of the junction unmatched. The germline V gene encodes CDR1 KGHSH and CDR2 LQKENI. The CDR3 sequence: CASAAGGTGELFF. For the CDR3, the DNA is TGTGCCAGCGCAGCGGGAGGGACCGGGGAGCTGTTTTTT.

This chain joins TRBV23-1 and TRBJ2-7; possibly TRBD1 for D (6 bases). TRBV23-1 is an ORF, and what it does is uncertain. There are 14 residues in the CDR3. The V and J ends lost 5 bases and 6 bases respectively, with 17 bases between them. DNA of the CDR3: TGCGCCAGCAGTATCGGGGAACAGGGTGGCGAGCAGTACTTC. Protein sequence: CASSIGEQGGEQYF.

The chain has TRBV7-8 and TRBJ2-7, with TRBD2 identical over 8 bases. The CDR3 spans 16 residues. Germline CDR1 SGHVS, CDR2 FQNEAQ. The ends lost 1 base at V and 0 bases at J; junction bases unmatched: 5. The CDR3 bases are TGTGCCAGCAGCTTAGTCAGCGGGAGTAGCTCCTACGAGCAGTACTTC. Translated, it gives CASSLVSGSSSYEQYF.

The chain joins TRBV27 to TRBJ2-3, with D uncertain. Germline CDR1 reads MNHEY; CDR2 reads SMNVEV (reference sequence). Between the trimmed V and J ends, which lost 6 bases and 6 bases, there was a span of 13 bases. The CDR3 length is 13 residues. The CDR3 region has the DNA TGTGCCAGCAGGAGGCCGGCAGCCGATACGCAGTATTTT. This codes for CASRRPAADTQYF.

The chain employs TRBV28 and TRBJ2-7, with unresolved D. The length of the CDR3 is 11 residues. Between the trimmed V and J ends, which lost 6 bases and 7 bases, there was a span of 10 bases. The V gene's germline CDR1 is MDHEN and CDR2 SYDVKM. The DNA of the CDR3 is TGTGCCAGCAGCACTATTTTAGAGCAGTACTTC. This translates into CASSTILEQYF. The full variable domain, in which reference TRBV28 and TRBJ2-7 provide the parts outside the CDR3, is DVKVTQSSRYLVKRTGEKVFLECVQDMDHENMFWYRQDPGLGLRLIYFSYDVKMKEKGDIPEGYSVSREKKERFSLILESASTNQTSMYLCASSTILEQYFGPGTRLTVT.

V gene TRBV30 combines with J gene TRBJ2-7; D gene unclear. Germline V lookup: CDR1 GTSNPN, CDR2 SVGIG (reference sequence). Trimming took 2 bases from V and 2 from J, leaving 7 bases between them. The CDR3 is 12 amino acids. The CDR3 DNA follows: TGTGCCTGGAGTTGGCTGGCCTACGAGCAGTACTTC. It codes for CAWSWLAYEQYF.